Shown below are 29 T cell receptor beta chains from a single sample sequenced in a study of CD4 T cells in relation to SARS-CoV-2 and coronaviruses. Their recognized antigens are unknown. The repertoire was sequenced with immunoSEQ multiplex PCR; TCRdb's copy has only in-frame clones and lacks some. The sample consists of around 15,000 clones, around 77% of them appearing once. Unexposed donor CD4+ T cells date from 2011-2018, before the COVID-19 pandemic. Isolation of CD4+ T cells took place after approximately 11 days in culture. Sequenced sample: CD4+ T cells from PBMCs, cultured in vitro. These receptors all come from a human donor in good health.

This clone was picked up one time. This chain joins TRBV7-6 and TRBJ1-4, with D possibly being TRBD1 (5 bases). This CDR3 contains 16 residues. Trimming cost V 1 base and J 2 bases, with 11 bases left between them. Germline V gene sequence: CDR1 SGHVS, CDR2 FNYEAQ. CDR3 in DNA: TGTGCCAGCAGCTTAGGGGCCGGGGGGACTAATGAAAAACTGTTTTTT. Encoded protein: CASSLGAGGTNEKLFF. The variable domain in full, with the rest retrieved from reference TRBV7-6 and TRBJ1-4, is GAGVSQSPRYKVTKRGQDVALRCDPISGHVSLYWYRQALGQGPEFLTYFNYEAQQDKSGLPNDRFSAERPEGSISTLTIQRTEQRDSAMYRCASSLGAGGTNEKLFFGSGTQLSVL.

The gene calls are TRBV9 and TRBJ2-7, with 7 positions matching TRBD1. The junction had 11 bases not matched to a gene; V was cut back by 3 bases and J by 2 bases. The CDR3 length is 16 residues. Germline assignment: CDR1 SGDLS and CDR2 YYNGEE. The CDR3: CASSGTGTAVTYEQYF. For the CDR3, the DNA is TGTGCCAGCAGCGGGACCGGGACAGCAGTTACCTACGAGCAGTACTTC. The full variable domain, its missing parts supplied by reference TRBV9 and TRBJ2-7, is DSGVTQTPKHLITATGQRVTLRCSPRSGDLSVYWYQQSLDQGLQFLIQYYNGEERAKGNILERFSAQQFPDLHSELNLSSLELGDSALYFCASSGTGTAVTYEQYFGPGTRLTVT.

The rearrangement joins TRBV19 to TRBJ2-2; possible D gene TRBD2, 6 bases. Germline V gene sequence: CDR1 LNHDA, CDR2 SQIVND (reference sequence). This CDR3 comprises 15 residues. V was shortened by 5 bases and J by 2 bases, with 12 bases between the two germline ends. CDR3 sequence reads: CASSSLRDNTGELFF. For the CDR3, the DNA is TGTGCCAGTAGTTCTTTGCGGGACAACACCGGGGAGCTGTTTTTT.

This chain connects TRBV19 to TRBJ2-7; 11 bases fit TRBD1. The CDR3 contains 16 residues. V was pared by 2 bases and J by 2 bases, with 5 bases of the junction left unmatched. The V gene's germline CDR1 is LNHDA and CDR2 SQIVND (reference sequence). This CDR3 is CASSIRGQGEAYEQYF. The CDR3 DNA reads TGTGCCAGTAGTATAAGGGGACAGGGGGAAGCCTACGAGCAGTACTTC.

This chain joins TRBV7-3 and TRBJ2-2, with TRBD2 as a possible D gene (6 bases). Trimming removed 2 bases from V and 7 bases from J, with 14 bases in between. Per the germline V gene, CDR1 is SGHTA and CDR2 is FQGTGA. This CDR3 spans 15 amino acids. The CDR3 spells CASSLQREWNGELFF. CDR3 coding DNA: TGTGCCAGCAGCTTACAACGGGAGTGGAACGGGGAGCTGTTTTTT.

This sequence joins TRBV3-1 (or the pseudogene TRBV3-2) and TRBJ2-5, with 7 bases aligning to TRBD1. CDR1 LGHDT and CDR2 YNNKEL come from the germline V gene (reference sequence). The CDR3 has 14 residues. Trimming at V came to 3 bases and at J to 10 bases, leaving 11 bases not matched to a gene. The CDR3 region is CASSQRGQPQVQYF. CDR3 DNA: TGTGCCAGCAGCCAGAGGGGACAGCCCCAAGTCCAGTACTTC.

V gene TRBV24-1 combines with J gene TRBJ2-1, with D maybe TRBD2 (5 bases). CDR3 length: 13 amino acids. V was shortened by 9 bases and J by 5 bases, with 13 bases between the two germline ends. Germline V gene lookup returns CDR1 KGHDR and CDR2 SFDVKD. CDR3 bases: TGTGCCACCGAGACCAGCGGCAACAATGAGCAGTTCTTC. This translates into CATETSGNNEQFF.

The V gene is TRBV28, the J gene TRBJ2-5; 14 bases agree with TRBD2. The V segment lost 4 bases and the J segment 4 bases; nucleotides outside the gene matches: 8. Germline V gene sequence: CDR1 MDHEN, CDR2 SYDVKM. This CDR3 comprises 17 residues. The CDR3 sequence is CASSSLPGLAGGETQYF. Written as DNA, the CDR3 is TGTGCCAGCAGTTCGCTCCCCGGACTAGCGGGAGGAGAGACCCAGTACTTC.

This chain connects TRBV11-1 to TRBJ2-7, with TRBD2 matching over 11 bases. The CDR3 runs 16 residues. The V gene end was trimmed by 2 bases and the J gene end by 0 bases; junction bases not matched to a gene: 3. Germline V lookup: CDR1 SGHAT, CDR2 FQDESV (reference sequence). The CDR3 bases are TGTGCCAGCAGCTTACAAACTAGCGGGAGCTCCTACGAGCAGTACTTC. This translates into CASSLQTSGSSYEQYF. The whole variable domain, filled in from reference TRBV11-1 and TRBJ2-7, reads EAEVAQSPRYKITEKSQAVAFWCDPISGHATLYWYRQILGQGPELLVQFQDESVVDDSQLPKDRFSAERLKGVDSTLKIQPAELGDSAMYLCASSLQTSGSSYEQYFGPGTRLTVT.

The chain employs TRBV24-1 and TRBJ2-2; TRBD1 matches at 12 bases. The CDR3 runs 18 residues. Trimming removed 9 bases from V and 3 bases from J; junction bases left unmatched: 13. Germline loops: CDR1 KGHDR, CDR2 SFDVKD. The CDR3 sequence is CATSPGTGGVGDTGELFF. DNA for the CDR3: TGTGCCACCTCACCCGGGACAGGGGGCGTCGGCGACACCGGGGAGCTGTTTTTT.

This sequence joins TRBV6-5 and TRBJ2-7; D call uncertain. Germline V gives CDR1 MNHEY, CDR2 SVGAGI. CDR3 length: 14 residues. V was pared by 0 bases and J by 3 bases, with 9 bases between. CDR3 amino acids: CASSYSEGIYEQYF. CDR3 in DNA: TGTGCCAGCAGTTACTCGGAAGGGATCTACGAGCAGTACTTC.

CDR3 bases: TGTGCCAACGCCCAGCGGGAGGGAGATACGCAGTATTTT. Residues: CANAQREGDTQYF. This chain connects TRBV6-5 to TRBJ2-3; the match to TRBD2 covers 10 bases. J gave up 5 bases and V 10 bases, and 6 bases lay outside the gene matches. The CDR3 totals 13 residues. CDR1 and CDR2 (germline): MNHEY, SVGAGI.

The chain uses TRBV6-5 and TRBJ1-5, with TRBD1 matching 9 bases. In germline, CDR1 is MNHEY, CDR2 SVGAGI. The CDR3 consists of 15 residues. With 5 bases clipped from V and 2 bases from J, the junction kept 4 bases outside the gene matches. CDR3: CASSPGQGGNQPQHF. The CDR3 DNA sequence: TGTGCCAGCAGTCCGGGACAGGGTGGCAATCAGCCCCAGCATTTT.

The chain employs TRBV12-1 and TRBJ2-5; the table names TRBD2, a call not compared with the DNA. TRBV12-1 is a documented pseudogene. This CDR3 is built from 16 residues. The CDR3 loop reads CASSSRASDDLETQYF. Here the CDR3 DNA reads TGTGCCAGCAGCTCTAGGGCTAGCGACGACTTAGAGACCCAGTACTTC.

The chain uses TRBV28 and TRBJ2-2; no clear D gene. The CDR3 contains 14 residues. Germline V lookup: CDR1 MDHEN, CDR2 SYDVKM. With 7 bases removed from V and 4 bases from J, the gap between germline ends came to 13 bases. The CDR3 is CASTLYSLTGELFF. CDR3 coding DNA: TGTGCCAGCACCCTTTATTCGCTCACCGGGGAGCTGTTTTTT.

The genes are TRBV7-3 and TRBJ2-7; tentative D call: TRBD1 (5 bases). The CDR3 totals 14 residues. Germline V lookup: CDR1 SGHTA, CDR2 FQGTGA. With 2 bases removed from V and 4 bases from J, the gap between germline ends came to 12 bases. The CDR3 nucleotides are TGTGCCAGCAGCTTACAGGGCCAGGGATACGAGCAGTACTTC. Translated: CASSLQGQGYEQYF.

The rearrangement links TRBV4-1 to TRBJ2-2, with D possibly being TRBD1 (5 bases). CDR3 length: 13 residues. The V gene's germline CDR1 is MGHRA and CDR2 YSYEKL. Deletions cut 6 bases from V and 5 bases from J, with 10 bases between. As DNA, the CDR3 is TGCGCCAGCAGGCGCAGGGAAACCGGGGAGCTGTTTTTT. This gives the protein CASRRRETGELFF.

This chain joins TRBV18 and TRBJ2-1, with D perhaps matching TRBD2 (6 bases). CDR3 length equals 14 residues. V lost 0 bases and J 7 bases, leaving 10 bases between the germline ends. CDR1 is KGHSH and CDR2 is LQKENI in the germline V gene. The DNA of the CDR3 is TGTGCCAGCTCACCACCCCCAGGGAGGAATGAGCAGTTCTTC. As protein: CASSPPPGRNEQFF.

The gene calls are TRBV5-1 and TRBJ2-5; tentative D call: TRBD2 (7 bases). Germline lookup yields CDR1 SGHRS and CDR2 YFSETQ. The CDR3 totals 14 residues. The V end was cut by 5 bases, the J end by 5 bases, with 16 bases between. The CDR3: CASRRGGESETQYF. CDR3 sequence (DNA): TGCGCCAGCAGAAGGGGGGGGGAGTCGGAGACCCAGTACTTC. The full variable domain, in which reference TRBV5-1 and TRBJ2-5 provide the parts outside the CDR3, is KAGVTQTPRYLIKTRGQQVTLSCSPISGHRSVSWYQQTPGQGLQFLFEYFSETQRNKGNFPGRFSGRQFSNSRSEMNVSTLELGDSALYLCASRRGGESETQYFGPGTRLLVL.

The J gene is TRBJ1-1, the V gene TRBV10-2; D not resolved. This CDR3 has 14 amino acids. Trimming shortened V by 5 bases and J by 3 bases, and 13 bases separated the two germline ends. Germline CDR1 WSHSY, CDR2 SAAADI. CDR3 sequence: CASSRSGGDTEAFF. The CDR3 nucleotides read TGCGCCAGCAGTAGGTCGGGCGGGGACACTGAAGCTTTCTTT.

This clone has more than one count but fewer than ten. The chain's CDR3 is CASSPQGTSYNEQFF. The CDR3 coding sequence is TGCGCCAGCAGCCCCCAGGGCACCTCCTACAATGAGCAGTTCTTC. The V gene is TRBV5-1, the J gene TRBJ2-1, with TRBD1 as a possible D gene (5 bases). Germline CDR1 reads SGHRS; CDR2 reads YFSETQ. This CDR3 region has 15 residues. Deletions cut 4 bases from V and 0 bases from J, with 11 bases between.

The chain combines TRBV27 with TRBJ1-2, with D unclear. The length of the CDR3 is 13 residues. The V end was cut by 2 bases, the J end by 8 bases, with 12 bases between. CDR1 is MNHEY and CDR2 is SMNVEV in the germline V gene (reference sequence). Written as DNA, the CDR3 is TGTGCCAGCAGTTTAGTAGGGTACGAAGGCTACACCTTC. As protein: CASSLVGYEGYTF.

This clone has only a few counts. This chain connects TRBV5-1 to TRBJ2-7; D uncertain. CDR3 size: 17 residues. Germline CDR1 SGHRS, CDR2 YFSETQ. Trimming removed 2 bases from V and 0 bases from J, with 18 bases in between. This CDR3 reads CASSFLIQSRNSYEQYF. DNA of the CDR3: TGCGCCAGCAGCTTCTTAATTCAGAGTAGGAACTCCTACGAGCAGTACTTC.

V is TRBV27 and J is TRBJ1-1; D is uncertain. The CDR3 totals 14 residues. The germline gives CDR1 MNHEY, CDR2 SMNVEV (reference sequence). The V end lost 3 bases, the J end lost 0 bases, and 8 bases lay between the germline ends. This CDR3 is CASSFGPLNTEAFF. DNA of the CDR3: TGTGCCAGCAGTTTTGGACCATTGAACACTGAAGCTTTCTTT.

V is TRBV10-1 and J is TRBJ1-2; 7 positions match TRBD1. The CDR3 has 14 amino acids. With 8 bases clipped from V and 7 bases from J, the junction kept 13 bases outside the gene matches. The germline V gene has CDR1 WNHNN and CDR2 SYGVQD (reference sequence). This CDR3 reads CASSPQGVIGGYTF. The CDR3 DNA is TGCGCCAGCTCCCCCCAGGGGGTAATCGGTGGCTACACCTTC.

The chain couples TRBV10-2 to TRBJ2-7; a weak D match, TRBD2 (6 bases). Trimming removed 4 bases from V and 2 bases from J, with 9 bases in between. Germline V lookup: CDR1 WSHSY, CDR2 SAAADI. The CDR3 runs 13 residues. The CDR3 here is CASSVGSTYEQYF. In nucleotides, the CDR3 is TGCGCCAGCAGTGTCGGGAGTACCTACGAGCAGTACTTC.

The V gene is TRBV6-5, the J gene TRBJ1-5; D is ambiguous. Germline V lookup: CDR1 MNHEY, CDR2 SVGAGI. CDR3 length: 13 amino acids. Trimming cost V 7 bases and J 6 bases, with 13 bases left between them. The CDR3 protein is CASTILRGQPQHF. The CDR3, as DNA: TGTGCCAGCACCATCCTCCGGGGTCAGCCCCAGCATTTT.

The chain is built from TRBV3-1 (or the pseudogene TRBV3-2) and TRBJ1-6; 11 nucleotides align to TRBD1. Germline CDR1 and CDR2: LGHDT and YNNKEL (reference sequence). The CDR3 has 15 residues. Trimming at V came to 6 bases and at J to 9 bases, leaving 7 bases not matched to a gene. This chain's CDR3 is CASRFTGQGVSPLHF. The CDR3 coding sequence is TGTGCCAGCAGGTTTACGGGACAGGGGGTTTCACCCCTCCACTTT.

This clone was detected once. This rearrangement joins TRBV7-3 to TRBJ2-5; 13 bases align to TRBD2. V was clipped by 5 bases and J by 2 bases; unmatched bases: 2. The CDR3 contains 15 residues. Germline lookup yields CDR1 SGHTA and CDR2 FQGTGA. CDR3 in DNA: TGTGCCAGCAGCAAGGGACTAGCGGGACAAGAGACCCAGTACTTC. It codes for CASSKGLAGQETQYF.